The clone carrying this T cell receptor (beta chain) has only a few counts. The germline CDR1 and CDR2 sequences are LGHNA and YSLEER. The CDR3 extends over 16 amino acids. Trimming left V 2 bases short and J 0 bases short, with 10 bases between. These data originate in a study of T-cell reconstitution after alpha-beta-depleted transplantation in children. Unique molecular identifiers tagged the TCRbeta library. One entry per CDR3 protein results from TCRdb running MiXCR on the PCR reads. The profile shows about 360,000 distinct CDR3 sequences, more than 10% of them singletons. The receptor's source is a human donor who donated a stem cell graft to a child with Fanconi anemia. Material: PBMCs, obtained from the stem cell graft. The rearrangement links TRBV4-3 to TRBJ2-2; no definite D call. CDR3 sequence (DNA): TGCGCCAGCAGCCAACTTAGACATCCGAACACCGGGGAGCTGTTTTTT. It codes for CASSQLRHPNTGELFF.